These 28 T cell receptor delta chains share one sample of origin, sequenced in a study of γδ T cells in repeated Plasmodium falciparum infection. TCRdb applied CATT to the multiplex PCR reads for clone calling. The table lists about 89,000 delta-chain clones, 1.4% of them singletons. Bulk repertoires came from Vgamma9/Vdelta2+ or Vdelta2-negative gammadelta T cells flow-sorted from PBMC. Material for sequencing was gamma-delta T cells from blood. Receptor source: a pool of human donors (malaria-infected and uninfected, not separated).

This clone was detected a few times. Since a far larger clone is one base different, this is likely a read error. Other DNA sequences in the sample encode the same CDR3. This sequence joins TRDV2 and TRDJ1; 7 bases are shared with TRDD3. Because TCRdb records no J gene, it was assigned here through a match of the DNA to germline. Germline V gives CDR1 GEAIGNYY, CDR2 EKD. This CDR3 has 19 residues. V was clipped by 3 bases and J by 0 bases; unmatched bases: 18. The CDR3 protein is CACDSIGVVTGGYTDKLIF. For the CDR3, the DNA is TGTGCCTGTGACTCCATAGGGGTCGTTACGGGGGGATACACCGATAAACTCATCTTT.

This clone was seen only a few times. TCRdb records a much larger clone's protein for this DNA, with a difference at residue 12 that likely arises from a read error; the protein given is the translation of the DNA. This chain joins TRDV2 and TRDJ1; a possible D gene is TRDD3 (6 bases). The J gene, missing from TCRdb, was assigned here through DNA to germline matching. Germline V gene sequence: CDR1 GEAIGNYY, CDR2 EKD. The CDR3 has 16 residues. The V end was cut by 0 bases, the J end by 6 bases, with 19 bases between. The DNA of the CDR3 is TGTGCCTGTGACACCGTCGGGGATCGTGGTACCAATAAACTCATCTTT. Translated, it gives CACDTVGDRGTNKLIF.

This clone came up a few times. TCRdb pairs this DNA with a much larger clone's protein that differs at residue 5, likely a read error; the protein shown was translated from the DNA. V is TRDV1 and J is TRDJ1, with 8 bases aligning to TRDD3. In germline, CDR1 is TSWWSYY, CDR2 QGS. With 5 bases clipped from V and 2 bases from J, the junction kept 19 bases outside the gene matches. This CDR3 region has 19 residues. CDR3 loop: CALGCLPSLGETRTDKLIF. The CDR3 DNA is TGTGCTCTTGGGTGTCTGCCTTCTCTGGGGGAAACGAGGACCGATAAACTCATCTTT.

This clone occurred many times. Other DNA sequences in the sample encode the same CDR3. This chain joins TRDV1 and TRDJ1; D gene ambiguous. This CDR3 has 15 residues. The V gene lost 0 bases and the J gene lost 4 bases, with 12 bases spanning the gap. Germline lookup yields CDR1 TSWWSYY and CDR2 QGS. The CDR3 sequence is CALGELWPKDDKLIF. In DNA form, the CDR3 reads TGTGCTCTTGGGGAACTCTGGCCTAAAGACGATAAACTCATCTTT.

In regard to this clone: This likely stems from a read error, as it lies one base from a far larger clone. The sample contains more than one DNA sequence encoding this CDR3. DNA for the CDR3: TGTGCCTTTATTGCCAGGTTGTACACCGATAAGCTCATCTTT. Its translation: CAFIARLYTDKLIF. This rearrangement joins TRDV3 to TRDJ1; D not certain. The CDR3 is made up of 14 amino acids. The germline V gene has CDR1 TVYSNPD and CDR2 GDNSRS (reference sequence).

About this clone: This DNA translates differently at residue 11 from the TCRdb protein, which is that of a much larger clone; a read error is likely, and the protein shown is the DNA's own translation. The J gene is TRDJ1, the V gene TRDV1; tentatively, D is TRDD3 (5 bases). Germline CDR1 reads TSWWSYY; CDR2 reads QGS. Trimming removed 0 bases from V and 2 bases from J, with 19 bases in between. The CDR3 has 18 amino acids. Here the CDR3 DNA reads TGTGCTCTTGGGGAACTTTCAGTCATGGGGTATACAACCGATAAACTCATCTTT. Its protein product is CALGELSVMGYTTDKLIF.

On this clone itself: The translation of this DNA and the TCRdb protein of a much larger clone differ at residue 11, probably owing to a read error; the protein shown here is translated from the DNA. The DNA for the CDR3 is TGTGCCTGTGACACCCCCGACAAAAGACCTCCCTCTTCTGGGGGATACACCGATAAACTCATCTTT. Amino acids: CACDTPDKRPPSSGGYTDKLIF. The chain joins TRDV2 to TRDJ1; 9 bases fit TRDD3. TCRdb records no J gene; here it was assigned by comparing the DNA to germline. The CDR3 runs 22 residues. J was trimmed by 0 bases and V by 0 bases; bases with no gene match: 22. Looked up from germline, CDR1 is GEAIGNYY and CDR2 is EKD.

The sample holds a few counts of this clone. A far larger clone lies a single base away; this is likely a read error. Other DNA variants within this sample encode the same CDR3. This rearrangement joins TRDV2 to TRDJ1; D unresolved. There are 14 residues in the CDR3. The V end lost 0 bases, the J end lost 9 bases, and 16 bases lay between the germline ends. Germline V lookup: CDR1 GEAIGNYY, CDR2 EKD. The DNA of the CDR3 is TGTGCCTGTGACACCTTAGGGGTCAACGAGGAACTCATCTTT. As protein: CACDTLGVNEELIF.

This clone was observed a handful of times. This sequence is one base from a far larger clone and is likely a read error. Other nucleotide sequences from this sample produce the same CDR3. This chain links TRDV2 with TRDJ1, with D perhaps TRDD3 (5 bases). The J gene, not given by TCRdb, was assigned here from a germline match of the nucleotide sequence. The V gene lost 3 bases and the J gene lost 7 bases, with 38 bases spanning the gap. Germline V gene lookup returns CDR1 GEAIGNYY and CDR2 EKD. This CDR3 is 21 amino acids long. CDR3 sequence reads: CACDAVLDVLDSSKQGTKLIF. In DNA, the CDR3 is TGTGCCTGTGACGCAGTCCTCGACGTACTGGATTCGTCAAAGCAGGGGACTAAACTCATCTTT.

This clone was found a few times. TCRdb assigns this DNA the protein of a much larger clone, which departs from its translation at residue 17; this likely reflects a read error, and the protein shown comes from translating the DNA. The rearrangement uses TRDV1 and TRDJ1; 10 bases fit TRDD3. The CDR3 is 19 amino acids. The V gene's germline CDR1 is TSWWSYY and CDR2 QGS. The CDR3 region is CALGDPPRYWGIWVDKPIF. The CDR3 nucleotides read TGTGCTCTTGGGGATCCTCCCCGGTACTGGGGGATTTGGGTCGATAAACCCATCTTT.

This clone was observed a handful of times. TCRdb pairs this DNA with a much larger clone's protein that differs at residue 9, likely a read error; the protein shown was translated from the DNA. The chain is built from TRDV2 and TRDJ1; D possibly corresponds to TRDD3 (5 bases). TCRdb lists no J gene, so it was determined here by aligning the DNA to germline. The CDR3 runs to 14 residues. CDR1 is GEAIGNYY and CDR2 is EKD in the germline V gene. V was cut by 0 bases and J by 2 bases, with 9 bases left in between. The CDR3 nucleotides read TGTGCCTGTGACACCATCTGGGAAACCGATAAACTCATCTTT. It translates to CACDTIWETDKLIF.

This clone was detected many times. J is TRDJ1 and V is TRDV1; 8 positions agree with TRDD2. Germline V gene lookup returns CDR1 TSWWSYY and CDR2 QGS. Trimming cost V 4 bases and J 0 bases; bases outside gene matches: 16. The CDR3 is made up of 19 amino acids. In nucleotides, the CDR3 is TGTGCTCTTGGGGCCTCGACTTCCTACCCTAACTCTTACACCGATAAACTCATCTTT. Encoded protein: CALGASTSYPNSYTDKLIF.

With respect to this clone: Translating this DNA gives a protein that differs at residue 16 from the TCRdb one, which belongs to a much larger clone; a read error is likely, and the protein shown is this translation. This chain links TRDV1 with TRDJ1; 11 bases line up with TRDD3. TCRdb records no J gene; here it was assigned by comparing the DNA to germline. Germline trimming cut 2 bases from V and 3 bases from J; bases unmatched to any gene: 20. Germline V CDR1 and CDR2: TSWWSYY, QGS. The CDR3 loop spans 21 amino acids. The CDR3 reads CALGETPTLALTGGYADKLIF. Here the CDR3 DNA reads TGTGCTCTTGGGGAAACCCCTACGTTGGCCCTTACTGGGGGATATGCCGATAAACTCATCTTT.

The table lists this clone with a few counts. TCRdb records a much larger clone's protein for this DNA, with a difference at residue 7 that likely arises from a read error; the protein given is the translation of the DNA. The chain joins TRDV3 to TRDJ1; 10 positions agree with TRDD3. TCRdb offers no J gene call, so here the DNA was matched to germline to obtain one. Trimming cost V 2 bases and J 2 bases; bases outside gene matches: 23. This CDR3 is 20 amino acids long. In germline, CDR1 is TVYSNPD, CDR2 GDNSRS (reference sequence). CDR3 amino acids: CAFPSQLTGGSAGGTDKLIF. In nucleotides, the CDR3 is TGTGCCTTTCCCTCCCAACTTACTGGGGGATCCGCTGGGGGAACCGATAAACTCATCTTT.

As to this clone: It is likely a read error: a sequence one base away is far more abundant. Other DNA sequences in the sample encode the same CDR3. With the J gene uncalled, the V gene is TRDV1; the table assigns TRDD3, which was not confirmed against the DNA. Germline assignment: CDR1 TSWWSYY and CDR2 QGS. The CDR3 loop spans 23 amino acids. CDR3: CALGEPGFLSNLLGDIKTDKLIF. The CDR3, as DNA: TGTGCTCTTGGGGAACCTGGCTTCCTTTCAAACCTACTGGGGGATATAAAAACGGATAAACTCATCTTC.

Comment on this clone: TCRdb pairs this DNA with a much larger clone's protein that differs at residue 8, likely a read error; the protein shown was translated from the DNA. The chain uses TRDV1 and TRDJ1, with 10 bases fitting TRDD3. No J gene was available from TCRdb, and it was assigned here by a germline match of the DNA. After removal of 6 bases from V and 4 bases from J, the junction contained 17 bases not matched to a gene. There are 18 residues in the CDR3. Germline V gene lookup returns CDR1 TSWWSYY and CDR2 QGS. The DNA for the CDR3 is TGTGCTCTTGGTATTCACGACCGTGGGGGGGATACGAACGATAAACTCATCTTT. Protein sequence: CALGIHDRGGDTNDKLIF.

This clone was counted ten times or more. V usage is TRDV1 and J usage is TRDJ1; 8 nucleotides agree with TRDD3. V was pared by 5 bases and J by 2 bases, with 16 bases of the junction left unmatched. Germline V lookup: CDR1 TSWWSYY, CDR2 QGS. The CDR3 length is 18 residues. This CDR3 reads CALGSRSLMGYGTDKLIF. For the CDR3, the DNA is TGTGCTCTTGGGTCCCGTTCCCTAATGGGATACGGAACCGATAAACTCATCTTT.

As to this clone: Given a far larger clone just one base away, this is likely a sequencing read error. The same CDR3 arises from other DNA sequences in this sample as well. This chain joins TRDV3 and TRDJ1; D remains unclear. This CDR3 has 16 amino acids. Germline values: CDR1 TVYSNPD, CDR2 GDNSRS (reference sequence). V shed 4 bases and J shed 0 bases, with 21 bases lying between them. The CDR3 loop reads CASMAKMGPYTDKLIF. DNA of the CDR3: TGTGCCTCAATGGCAAAGATGGGCCCTTACACCGATAAACTCATCTTT.

With regard to this clone: The mismatch at residue 11 between this DNA's translation and the TCRdb protein of a much larger clone likely reflects a read error; the protein shown is translated from the DNA. V and J are TRDV2 and TRDJ1; 9 bases are shared with TRDD3. TCRdb lists no J gene, so it was determined here by aligning the DNA to germline. Germline lookup yields CDR1 GEAIGNYY and CDR2 EKD. This CDR3 is built from 20 residues. J was trimmed by 0 bases and V by 3 bases; bases with no gene match: 19. The CDR3 loop reads CACDQLSGGSARGYTDKLIF. CDR3 sequence (DNA): TGTGCCTGTGACCAATTATCTGGGGGATCAGCCCGGGGGTACACCGATAAACTCATCTTT.

This clone turned up a few times. A single base is all that separates this from a far larger clone, so a read error is likely. Other DNA sequences from this sample encode an identical CDR3 as well. CDR3 amino acids: CACDGLGELYTDKLIF. The CDR3 DNA reads as TGTGCCTGTGACGGACTGGGGGAGCTGTACACCGATAAACTTATCTTT. The V gene is TRDV2; the J gene was not called; the table gives TRDD3 as D, unverified against the DNA. Germline V lookup: CDR1 GEAIGNYY, CDR2 EKD. This CDR3 has 16 residues.

On this clone: The translation of this DNA and the TCRdb protein of a much larger clone differ at residue 6, probably owing to a read error; the protein shown here is translated from the DNA. The chain is built from TRDV1 and TRDJ1, with 8 bases that match TRDD3. TCRdb records no J gene; here it was assigned by comparing the DNA to germline. The V gene's germline CDR1 is TSWWSYY and CDR2 QGS. V lost 4 bases, J lost 0 bases, and 19 bases stayed unmatched. The CDR3 is made up of 20 amino acids. The CDR3 loop is CALGALRQSLGGMYTDKLIF. DNA for the CDR3: TGTGCTCTTGGGGCCCTCCGGCAGTCACTGGGGGGAATGTACACCGATAAACTCATCTTT.

In this sample, this clone turned up a few times. TCRdb's entry gives the protein of a much larger clone, which mismatches this DNA's translation at residues 7 and 8, likely from a read error; the protein reported here is translated from the DNA. This chain links TRDV1 with TRDJ1; 7 bases fit TRDD2. TCRdb offers no J gene call, so here the DNA was matched to germline to obtain one. Germline CDR1 and CDR2: TSWWSYY and QGS. CDR3 length equals 21 residues. Trimming at V came to 1 base and at J to 0 bases, leaving 20 bases not matched to a gene. CDR3 sequence (DNA): TGTGCTCTTGGGGAACCGATGCAAATTTCCTACGGGGTCTCGTACACCGATAAACTCATCTTT. Its protein is CALGEPMQISYGVSYTDKLIF.

In regard to this clone: The protein that TCRdb holds for this DNA derives from a much larger clone and differs from the translated DNA at residue 6, which likely indicates a read error; the protein shown here is translated from the DNA. In DNA, the CDR3 is TGTGCTCTTGGGGAATCGAGTCCAAATAGGAGGGGCCGCCGGGCTAAACTCATCTTT. As protein: CALGESSPNRRGRRAKLIF. The chain combines TRDV1 with TRDJ1; TRDD1 might be the D (6 bases). Since TCRdb gives no J gene, matching the DNA to germline was used here to assign it. The germline gives CDR1 TSWWSYY, CDR2 QGS. Deletions cut 2 bases from V and 7 bases from J, with 29 bases between. This CDR3 comprises 19 residues.

A remark on this clone: A far bigger clonotype differs at one base, so this is likely a read error. Different DNA sequences within this sample yield the same CDR3. The V and J genes are TRDV2 and TRDJ3, with D possibly TRDD3 on 6 matching bases. The J gene is absent in TCRdb and was assigned here via DNA matching to germline. Germline V gives CDR1 GEAIGNYY, CDR2 EKD. V lost 7 bases and J 1 base, leaving 22 bases between the germline ends. This CDR3 comprises 19 residues. The CDR3 DNA reads TGTGCCTGCGACTCTATACTGGGCCTCCCTTCCTGGGACACCCGACAGATGTTTTTC. It translates to CACDSILGLPSWDTRQMFF.

Worth noting for this clone: TCRdb's protein, taken from a much larger clone, differs from this DNA's translation at residue 10, likely owing to a read error; the protein displayed comes from the DNA. The chain is built from TRDV1 and TRDJ1; D ambiguous. Germline matching of the DNA provided the J gene here, since TCRdb leaves it blank. Germline CDR1 reads TSWWSYY; CDR2 reads QGS. This CDR3 contains 18 residues. Trimming took off 0 bases at V and 0 bases at J, with 17 bases between the two ends. CDR3 sequence (DNA): TGTGCTCTTGGGGAACTAGTTCCCTGGAAGCCGTACACCGATAAACTCATCTTT. It yields the protein CALGELVPWKPYTDKLIF.

This clone was seen only a few times. A far larger clone is off by one base, so a read error is likely. At the DNA level, this CDR3 is encoded by other sequences in the same sample as well. This sequence joins TRDV1 and TRDJ1; TRDD3 matches 11 bases. CDR1 TSWWSYY and CDR2 QGS come from the germline V gene. The V gene end was trimmed by 3 bases and the J gene end by 0 bases; junction bases not matched to a gene: 12. The CDR3 is 19 amino acids. The CDR3 loop is CALGELPAGGYYYTDKLIF. In DNA form, the CDR3 reads TGTGCTCTTGGGGAGCTCCCGGCTGGGGGATACTACTACACCGATAAACTCATCTTT.

Comments on this clone: TCRdb's listed protein matches a much larger clone and diverges from this DNA's translation at residue 6, likely through a read error; the protein shown comes from the DNA. This sequence joins TRDV1 and TRDJ1; possible D gene TRDD3, 6 bases. As TCRdb names no J gene, one was assigned here on the basis of a DNA match to germline. Germline assignment: CDR1 TSWWSYY and CDR2 QGS. V lost 2 bases and J lost 1, with 17 bases in between. The CDR3 contains 17 residues. The CDR3 protein is CALGEDLGLRATDKLIF. CDR3 nucleotides: TGTGCTCTTGGGGAAGACCTGGGGCTTAGGGCCACCGATAAACTCATCTTT.

This clone occurred a few times. TCRdb pairs this DNA with a much larger clone's protein that differs at residue 5, likely a read error; the protein shown was translated from the DNA. The chain is built from TRDV1 and TRDJ1; TRDD3 matches at 7 bases. The germline V gene has CDR1 TSWWSYY and CDR2 QGS. Trimming cost V 4 bases and J 6 bases; bases outside gene matches: 23. The CDR3 is made up of 19 amino acids. The CDR3 sequence is CALGGLTAPRWWGSHKLIF. Written as DNA, the CDR3 is TGTGCTCTTGGGGGACTTACGGCCCCGAGATGGTGGGGGAGTCATAAACTCATCTTT.